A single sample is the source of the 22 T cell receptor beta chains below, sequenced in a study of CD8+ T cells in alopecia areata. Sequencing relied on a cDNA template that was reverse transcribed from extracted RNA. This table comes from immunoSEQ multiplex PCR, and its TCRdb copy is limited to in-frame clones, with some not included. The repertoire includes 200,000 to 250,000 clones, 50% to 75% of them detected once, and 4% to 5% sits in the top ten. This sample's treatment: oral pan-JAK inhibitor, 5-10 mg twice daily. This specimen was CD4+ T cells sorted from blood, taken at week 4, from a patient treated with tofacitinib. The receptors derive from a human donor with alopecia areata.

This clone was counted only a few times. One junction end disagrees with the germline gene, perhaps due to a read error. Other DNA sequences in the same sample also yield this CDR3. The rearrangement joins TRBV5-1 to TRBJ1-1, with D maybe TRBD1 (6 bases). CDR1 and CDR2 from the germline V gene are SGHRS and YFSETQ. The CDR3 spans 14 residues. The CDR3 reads CASSLETGNTEAFF. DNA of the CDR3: TGCGCCAGCAGTTTGGAGACAGGGAACACTGAAGCTTTCTTT.

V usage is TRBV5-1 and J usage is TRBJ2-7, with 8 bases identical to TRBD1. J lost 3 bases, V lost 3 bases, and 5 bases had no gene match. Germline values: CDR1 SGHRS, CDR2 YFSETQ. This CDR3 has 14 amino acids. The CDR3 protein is CASSSGGGGYEQYF. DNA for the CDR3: TGCGCCAGCAGCTCAGGGGGCGGTGGCTACGAGCAGTACTTC.

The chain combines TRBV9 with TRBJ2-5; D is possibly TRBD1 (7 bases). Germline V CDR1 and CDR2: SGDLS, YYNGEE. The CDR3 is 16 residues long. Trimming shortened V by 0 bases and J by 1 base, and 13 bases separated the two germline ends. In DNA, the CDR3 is TGTGCCAGCAGCGTAGGTGTCAGGGGGGTCCAAGAGACCCAGTACTTC. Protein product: CASSVGVRGVQETQYF.

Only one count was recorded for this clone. This CDR3 is CATSRDRGHNYGYTF. CDR3 DNA: TGTGCCACCAGCAGAGATCGGGGGCATAACTATGGCTACACCTTC. The chain uses TRBV15 and TRBJ1-2; tentative D call: TRBD1 (6 bases). The germline V gene encodes CDR1 LNHNV and CDR2 YYDKDF (reference sequence). V was pared by 0 bases and J by 1 base, with 9 bases between. The CDR3 covers 15 residues.

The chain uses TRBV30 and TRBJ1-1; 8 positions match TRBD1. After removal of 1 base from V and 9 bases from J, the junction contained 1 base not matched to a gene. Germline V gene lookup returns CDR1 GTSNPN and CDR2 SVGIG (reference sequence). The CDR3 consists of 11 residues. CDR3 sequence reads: CAWSGRGQAFF. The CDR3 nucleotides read TGTGCCTGGAGTGGCAGGGGGCAAGCTTTCTTT.

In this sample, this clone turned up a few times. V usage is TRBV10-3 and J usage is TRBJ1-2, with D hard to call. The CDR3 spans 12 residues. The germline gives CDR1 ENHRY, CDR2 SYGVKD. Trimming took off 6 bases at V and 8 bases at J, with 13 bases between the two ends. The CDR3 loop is CAISTDLGGYTF. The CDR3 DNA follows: TGTGCCATCAGCACAGATTTGGGAGGCTACACCTTC.

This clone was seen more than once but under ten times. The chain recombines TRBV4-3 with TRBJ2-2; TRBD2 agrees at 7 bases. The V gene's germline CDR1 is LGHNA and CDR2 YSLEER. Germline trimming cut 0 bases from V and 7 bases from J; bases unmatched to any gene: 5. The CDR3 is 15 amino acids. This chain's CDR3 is CASSQEGGISGELFF. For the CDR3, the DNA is TGCGCCAGCAGCCAAGAGGGGGGGATCAGCGGGGAGCTGTTTTTT.

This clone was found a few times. CDR3 in amino acids: CASSNYGLVYGYTF. The CDR3 DNA reads TGCGCCAGCAGCAATTACGGACTAGTCTATGGCTACACCTTC. V gene TRBV5-1 combines with J gene TRBJ1-2; D call uncertain. V was clipped by 4 bases and J by 4 bases, with 14 bases between them. Germline-derived CDR1 and CDR2 are SGHRS and YFSETQ. This CDR3 is built from 14 residues.

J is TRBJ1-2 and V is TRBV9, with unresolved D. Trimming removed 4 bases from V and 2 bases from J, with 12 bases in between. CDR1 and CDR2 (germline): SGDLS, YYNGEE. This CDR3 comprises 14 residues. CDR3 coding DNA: TGTGCCAGCAGCACATCCGGGATCAACTATGGCTACACCTTC. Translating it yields CASSTSGINYGYTF.

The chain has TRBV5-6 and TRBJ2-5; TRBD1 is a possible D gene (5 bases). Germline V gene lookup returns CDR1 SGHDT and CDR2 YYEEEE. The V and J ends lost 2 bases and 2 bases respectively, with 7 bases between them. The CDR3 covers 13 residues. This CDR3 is CASSFDRQETQYF. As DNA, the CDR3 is TGTGCCAGCAGCTTCGACAGACAAGAGACCCAGTACTTC.

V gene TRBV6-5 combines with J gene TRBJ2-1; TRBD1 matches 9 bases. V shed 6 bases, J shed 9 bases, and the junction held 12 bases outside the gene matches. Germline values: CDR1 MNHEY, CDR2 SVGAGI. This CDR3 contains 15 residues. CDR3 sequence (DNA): TGTGCCAGCAGAGCCGTCCCTACAGGGGGCAGTGAGCAGTTCTTC. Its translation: CASRAVPTGGSEQFF.

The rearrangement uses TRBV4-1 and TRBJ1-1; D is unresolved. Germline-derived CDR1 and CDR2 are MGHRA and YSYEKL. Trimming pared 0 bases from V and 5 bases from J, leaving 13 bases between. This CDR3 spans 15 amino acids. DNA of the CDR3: TGCGCCAGCAGCCAAGAGTTTGTCGTGGAAACTGAAGCTTTCTTT. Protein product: CASSQEFVVETEAFF.

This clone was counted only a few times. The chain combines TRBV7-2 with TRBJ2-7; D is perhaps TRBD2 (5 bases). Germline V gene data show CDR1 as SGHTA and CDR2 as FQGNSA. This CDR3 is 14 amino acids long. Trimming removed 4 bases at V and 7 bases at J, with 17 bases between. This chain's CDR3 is CASSSPGGSREQYF. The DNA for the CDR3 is TGTGCCAGCAGCTCGCCCGGAGGTAGCCGAGAGCAGTACTTC. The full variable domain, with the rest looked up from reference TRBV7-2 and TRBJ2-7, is GAGVSQSPSNKVTEKGKDVELRCDPISGHTALYWYRQSLGQGLEFLIYFQGNSAPDKSGLPSDRFSAERTGGSVSTLTIQRTQQEDSAVYLCASSSPGGSREQYFGPGTRLTVT.

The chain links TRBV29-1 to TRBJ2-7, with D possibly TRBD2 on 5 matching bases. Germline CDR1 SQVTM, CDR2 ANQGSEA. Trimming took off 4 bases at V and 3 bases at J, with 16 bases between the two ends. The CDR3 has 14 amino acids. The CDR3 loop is CSVVVRGTIYEQYF. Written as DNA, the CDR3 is TGCAGCGTTGTTGTCCGGGGAACCATCTACGAGCAGTACTTC.

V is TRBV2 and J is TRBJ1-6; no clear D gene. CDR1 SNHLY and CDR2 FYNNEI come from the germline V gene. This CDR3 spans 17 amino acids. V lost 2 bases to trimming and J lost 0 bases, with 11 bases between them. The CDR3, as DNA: TGTGCCAGCAGTGAAAGACGGCCGAGCTCCTATAATTCACCCCTCCACTTT. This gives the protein CASSERRPSSYNSPLHF.

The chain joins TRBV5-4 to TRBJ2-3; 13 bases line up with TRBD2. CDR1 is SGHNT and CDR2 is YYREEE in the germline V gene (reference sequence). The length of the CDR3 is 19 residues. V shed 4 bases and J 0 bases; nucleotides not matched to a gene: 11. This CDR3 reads CASSPLLAGGPSSTDTQYF. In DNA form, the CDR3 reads TGTGCCAGCAGCCCCCTACTAGCGGGGGGGCCAAGTAGCACAGATACGCAGTATTTT.

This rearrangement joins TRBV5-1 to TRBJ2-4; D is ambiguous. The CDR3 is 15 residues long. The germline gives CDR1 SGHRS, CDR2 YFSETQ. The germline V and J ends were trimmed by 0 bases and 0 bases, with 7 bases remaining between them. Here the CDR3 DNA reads TGCGCCAGCAGCTTGGGAGCCCTAGCCAAAAACATTCAGTACTTC. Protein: CASSLGALAKNIQYF.

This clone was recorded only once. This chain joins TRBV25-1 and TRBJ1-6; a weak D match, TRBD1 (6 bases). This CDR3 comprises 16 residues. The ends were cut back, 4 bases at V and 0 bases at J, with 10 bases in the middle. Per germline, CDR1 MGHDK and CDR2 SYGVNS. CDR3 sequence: CASSAQGSSYNSPLHF. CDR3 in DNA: TGTGCCAGCAGTGCACAGGGAAGCTCCTATAATTCACCCCTCCACTTT.

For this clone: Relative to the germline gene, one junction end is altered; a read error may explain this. This CDR3 reads CASSLGEGTEAFF. The CDR3 nucleotides are TGTGCTAGCAGCTTAGGCGAGGGCACTGAAGCTTTCTTT. The chain uses TRBV7-7 and TRBJ1-1; no clear D. This CDR3 is built from 13 residues. CDR1 is SSHAT and CDR2 is FNYEAQ in the germline V gene (reference sequence).

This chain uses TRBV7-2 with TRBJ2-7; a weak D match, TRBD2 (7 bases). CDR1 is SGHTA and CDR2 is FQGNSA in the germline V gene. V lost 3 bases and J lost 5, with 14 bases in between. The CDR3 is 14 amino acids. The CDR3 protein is CASSFGGRLDEQYF. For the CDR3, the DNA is TGTGCCAGCAGCTTCGGGGGGCGGTTGGACGAGCAGTACTTC. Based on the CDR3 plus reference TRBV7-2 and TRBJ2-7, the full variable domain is GAGVSQSPSNKVTEKGKDVELRCDPISGHTALYWYRQSLGQGLEFLIYFQGNSAPDKSGLPSDRFSAERTGGSVSTLTIQRTQQEDSAVYLCASSFGGRLDEQYFGPGTRLTVT.

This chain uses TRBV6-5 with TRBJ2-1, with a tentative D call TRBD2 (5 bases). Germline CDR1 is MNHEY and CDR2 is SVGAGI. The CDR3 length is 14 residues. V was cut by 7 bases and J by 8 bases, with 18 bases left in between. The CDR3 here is CASTETLATDEQFF. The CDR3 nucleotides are TGTGCCAGCACCGAAACCCTAGCTACCGATGAGCAGTTCTTC.

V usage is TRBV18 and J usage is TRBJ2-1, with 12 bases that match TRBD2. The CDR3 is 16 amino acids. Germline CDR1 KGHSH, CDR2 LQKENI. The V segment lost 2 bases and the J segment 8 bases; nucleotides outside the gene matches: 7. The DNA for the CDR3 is TGTGCCAGCTCACCATACCTAGCGGGGGGGCGAGATGAGCAGTTCTTC. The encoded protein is CASSPYLAGGRDEQFF.